This TCR beta chain is from a study of shared T cell receptors in the human thymus. This table comes from immunoSEQ multiplex PCR, and its TCRdb copy is limited to in-frame clones, with some not included. This table holds hundreds of thousands of clones, 80% to 90% found once. The table lists this clone with a few counts. Germline trimming cut 8 bases from V and 4 bases from J; bases unmatched to any gene: 7. Germline V lookup: CDR1 MNHEY, CDR2 SVGAGI. The CDR3 is 13 residues long. These data also formed part of another study, on human thymus T cells.

This chain joins TRBV6-5 and TRBJ2-5, with 7 bases that match TRBD1. This sequence was found in a boy in the first two years of life with a congenital heart defect. The specimen sequenced was thymocytes. CDR3 loop: CASRRGKGETQYF. DNA of the CDR3: TGTGCCAGCCGCAGGGGGAAAGGAGAGACCCAGTACTTC.